These T cell receptor beta chains were read from a single sample in a study of T cell responses to AZD1222 COVID-19 vaccine. Here immunoSEQ multiplex PCR was the method, and the copy in TCRdb shows in-frame clones only, minus some. Seen here are more than 150,000 clones, about 90% observed once, and the top ten hold 1.3%. The specimen comprised peripheral blood, sampled 28 days after the second AZD1222 dose. Receptors were obtained from an adult who received the AZD1222 COVID-19 vaccine. The CDR3 runs from the conserved cysteine through the conserved F or W. A D gene is named only where the DNA matches it firmly. Clone size appears in some rows only: once, few, many, or a class for an expanded clone.

TRBJ2-4 TRBD2 NA TRBV4-2 TGTGCCAGCAGCCAAGGGTTTAGCGGGGGGGAAAACATTCAGTACTTC CASSQGFSGGENIQYF
TRBJ1-4 NA NA TRBV5-1 TGCGCCAGCAGAGTCGGGAATCGGGCTAATGAAAAACTGTTTTTT CASRVGNRANEKLFF
TRBJ1-4 TRBD1 NA TRBV18 TGTGCCAGCTCGCCCAGGGGGGCAACTAATGAAAAACTGTTTTTT CASSPRGATNEKLFF
TRBJ2-3 NA once TRBV5-4 TGTGCCAGCAGCTTTAGACAGGGAGGGGATACGCAGTATTTT CASSFRQGGDTQYF
TRBJ1-1 TRBD1 NA TRBV6-5 TGTGCCAGCAGGAGGACAGGGGGGGCTGAAGCTTTCTTT CASRRTGGAEAFF
TRBJ2-2 NA NA TRBV2 TGTGCCAGCAAGCGGAGCCCGGGCACCGGGGAGCTGTTTTTT CASKRSPGTGELFF
TRBJ2-7 TRBD2 NA TRBV27 TGTGCCAGCAGTCTCGGACTAGCGGCTTACGAGCAGTACTTC CASSLGLAAYEQYF
TRBJ1-2 NA once TRBV6-4 TGTGCCAGCGCCGATGGACGGACTATCTATGGCTACACCTTC CASADGRTIYGYTF
TRBJ2-3 TRBD2 NA TRBV4-2 TGTGCCAGCAGTAATGTCGGGGGACTAGCGGGGGATACGCAGTATTTT CASSNVGGLAGDTQYF
TRBJ2-2 NA NA TRBV30 TGTGCCTGGAGTCCCACTTCAGGGGTCGGGGAGCTGTTTTTT CAWSPTSGVGELFF
TRBJ1-4 NA NA TRBV3-1/TRBV3-2 TGTGCCAGCAGCCAAGTGGGGACTAATGAAAAACTGTTTTTT CASSQVGTNEKLFF
TRBJ1-6 NA once TRBV3-1/TRBV3-2 TGTGCCAGCAGCCAAGATTCACCCCTCCACTTT CASSQDSPLHF
TRBJ2-5 NA NA TRBV7-3 TGTGCCAGCAGCTTAGGTGGGAGGGGGGAGACCCAGTACTTC CASSLGGRGETQYF
TRBJ1-5 NA NA TRBV4-1 TGCGCCAGCAGCCAAGAATGGGGTCCGGCAGGGTTCGATTGGCCCCAGCATTTT CASSQEWGPAGFDWPQHF
TRBJ1-1 NA NA TRBV9 TGTGCCAGCAGCGTAGGTTCACGACAGTCGAACACTGAAGCTTTCTTT CASSVGSRQSNTEAFF
TRBJ1-1 NA NA TRBV5-1 TGCGCCAGCAGCTCTTGGGCCCGGTCCATGAACACTGAAGCTTTCTTT CASSSWARSMNTEAFF
TRBJ2-1 NA NA TRBV24-1 TGTGCCACCAGTGATATCCAGGGATCCCGCAATGAGCAGTTCTTC CATSDIQGSRNEQFF
TRBJ1-1 TRBD1 NA TRBV29-1 TGCAGCGTAGCTAACAGGGGGCAGTACACTGAAGCTTTCTTT CSVANRGQYTEAFF
TRBJ2-1 NA NA TRBV3-1/TRBV3-2 TGTGCCAGCAGCCCGTCTGGGGGGGGGCGCAACTACAATGAGCAGTTCTTC CASSPSGGGRNYNEQFF
TRBJ1-2 TRBD1 few TRBV27 TGTGCCAGCAGTTCCGGGACAGGGGAAGCCTATGGCTACACCTTC CASSSGTGEAYGYTF
TRBJ2-7 NA NA TRBV5-1 TGCGCCAGCGCCCCCCGACTCCGAAGCTACGAGCAGTACTTC CASAPRLRSYEQYF
TRBJ1-1 NA NA TRBV18 TGTGCCAGCTCACCACCGACGGCACTGAACACTGAAGCTTTCTTT CASSPPTALNTEAFF
TRBJ2-1 NA NA TRBV27 TGTGCCAGCAGTTTTCAGCTCATCAATGAGCAGTTCTTC CASSFQLINEQFF
TRBJ2-3 NA NA TRBV6-5 TGTGCCAGCAGTTACTCGACTGGAGGGTGGGATACGCAGTATTTT CASSYSTGGWDTQYF
TRBJ2-5 NA NA TRBV30 TGTGCCTGGGACCATGGCCCACCTGCCCAGTACTTC CAWDHGPPAQYF
TRBJ1-6 NA NA TRBV6-5 TGTGCCAGCAGTCAAAATGACGGGAATTCACCCCTCCACTTT CASSQNDGNSPLHF
TRBJ1-1 NA NA TRBV10-3 TGTGCCACCGCTGATGGGGACACTGAAGCTTTCTTT CATADGDTEAFF
TRBJ1-2 TRBD1 NA TRBV19 TGTGCCAGTAGTTCAATGGGACAGGGGTTCTATGGCTACACCTTC CASSSMGQGFYGYTF
TRBJ1-6 TRBD1 NA TRBV2 TGTGCCAGCCAGCGACAGGGTGGATCACCCCTCCACTTT CASQRQGGSPLHF
TRBJ1-3 TRBD1 NA TRBV4-2 TGTGCCAGCAGAATGACAGGGGGTGGAAACACCATATATTTT CASRMTGGGNTIYF
TRBJ1-1 TRBD1 NA TRBV30 TGTGCCTGGGGGCGACAGGGACTATATGAAGCTTTCTTT CAWGRQGLYEAFF
TRBJ1-1 TRBD1 NA TRBV7-9 TGTGCCAGCAGCTCAAAAAAGGAAGACAGGGCGAACACTGAAGCTTTCTTT CASSSKKEDRANTEAFF
TRBJ2-1 TRBD2 NA TRBV28 TGTGCCAGCAGCCCTATCCCTAGGTCGCGGTACGCCGGGGGGACTGATGAGCAGTTCTTC CASSPIPRSRYAGGTDEQFF
TRBJ2-7 TRBD2 NA TRBV30 TGTGCCTGGAGTGGGGGGACTAGCGGGTCCTACGAGCAGTACTTC CAWSGGTSGSYEQYF
TRBJ1-1 TRBD1 NA TRBV19 TGTGCCAGTAGTCTCGACAGGGGGTGGACTGAAGCTTTCTTT CASSLDRGWTEAFF
TRBJ1-1 NA NA TRBV15 TGTGCCACCAGCAGAGATACGGGGAACACTGAAGCTTTCTTT CATSRDTGNTEAFF
TRBJ1-2 NA NA TRBV7-8 TGTGCCAGCAGCTTAGTTGGGGGCGGCTATGGCTACACCTTC CASSLVGGGYGYTF
TRBJ1-4 NA NA TRBV4-3 TGCGCCAGCAGCCAAGATGCGGGAGCCGTAGGGGAAAAACTGTTTTTT CASSQDAGAVGEKLFF
TRBJ2-2 TRBD2 NA TRBV5-4 TGTGCCAGCAGCCCGGGAGGAGGTAGCCTCGGCGGGGAGCTGTTTTTT CASSPGGGSLGGELFF
TRBJ2-7 NA NA TRBV12-3/TRBV12-4 TGTGCCAGCAGTTTTCAAGGTTACGAGCAGTACTTC CASSFQGYEQYF
TRBJ1-5 TRBD1 NA TRBV28 TGTGCCAGCAGTTTGGGGGACAGCCCTAATCAGCCCCAGCATTTT CASSLGDSPNQPQHF
TRBJ1-2 TRBD1 NA TRBV9 TGTGCCAGCAGCGCTTCAGGGGGGAGGAACCATGGCTACACCTTC CASSASGGRNHGYTF
TRBJ1-1 NA NA TRBV12-3/TRBV12-4 TGTGCCAGCAGCCGGACGGGGAACACTGAAGCTTTCTTT CASSRTGNTEAFF
TRBJ2-1 TRBD1 NA TRBV7-9 TGTGCCAGCATCGGAAGGACAGGGGTCCACTACAATGAGCAGTTCTTC CASIGRTGVHYNEQFF
TRBJ1-1 NA NA TRBV18 TGTGCCAGCTCGCGCGTGGGTAGGGGAAAGGACACTGAAGCTTTCTTT CASSRVGRGKDTEAFF
TRBJ2-7 NA NA TRBV5-1 TGCGCCAGCAGCTCTGGGCAGGGGTACGAGCAGTACTTC CASSSGQGYEQYF
TRBJ1-6 NA NA TRBV4-3 TGCGCCAGCAGCCAAGATATTGACTCACCCCTCCACTTT CASSQDIDSPLHF
TRBJ2-1 NA NA TRBV6-5 TGTGCCAGCAGTTACTCCTTTACGGATTACAATGAGCAGTTCTTC CASSYSFTDYNEQFF
TRBJ2-7 TRBD2 NA TRBV28 TGTGCCAGCAGTTTACCTAGCGGGGCCTGGTGGTACTTC CASSLPSGAWWYF